This TCR beta chain is from a study of technical replicates of blood from a few donors. CDR1 SGHNT and CDR2 YYREEE come from the germline V gene (reference sequence). V was pared by 5 bases and J by 0 bases, with 12 bases between. CDR3 length: 15 amino acids. Profiling relied on immunoSEQ multiplex PCR, and the TCRdb table lists in-frame clones only, not all of them. This table has about 79,000 clones, 85% to 95% appearing once. Sequences were obtained from T cells isolated from PBMCs. This receptor was taken from a human donor in good health. V is TRBV5-4 and J is TRBJ1-3; D is perhaps TRBD1 (5 bases). The CDR3 sequence: CASSIDRISGNTIYF. CDR3 DNA: TGTGCCAGCAGTATCGACAGAATCTCTGGAAACACCATATATTTT.